Detailed here is one TCR beta chain. These data originate in a study of regulatory T cells in long-lasting Graves disease. V shed 3 bases and J shed 4 bases, with 13 bases lying between them. The length of the CDR3 is 15 residues. CDR1 is MDHEN and CDR2 is SYDVKM in the germline V gene. Arm-PCR of CDR3 regions and iRepertoire HTBI primers were the basis on which TCR beta libraries were built. TCRdb ran MiXCR on the multiplex PCR reads and lists one entry per CDR3 protein. This sample has about 460,000 distinct CDR3 sequences, with around a fifth found just once. Described time point: persistent/refractory GD, antithyroid drugs over 5 years with positive TRAb. PBMC-derived RNA was used for the TCR library.

The origin of this receptor is a female donor with Graves disease. The sequencing here drew on peripheral blood mononuclear cells (PBMCs), taken when the disease was refractory, from a patient treated with antithyroid drugs. The gene calls are TRBV28 and TRBJ1-5; perhaps TRBD1 as D (6 bases). The DNA for the CDR3 is TGTGCCAGCAGTTTCCCGGGGGGGGCGAATCAGCCCCAGCATTTT. Translation: CASSFPGGANQPQHF.